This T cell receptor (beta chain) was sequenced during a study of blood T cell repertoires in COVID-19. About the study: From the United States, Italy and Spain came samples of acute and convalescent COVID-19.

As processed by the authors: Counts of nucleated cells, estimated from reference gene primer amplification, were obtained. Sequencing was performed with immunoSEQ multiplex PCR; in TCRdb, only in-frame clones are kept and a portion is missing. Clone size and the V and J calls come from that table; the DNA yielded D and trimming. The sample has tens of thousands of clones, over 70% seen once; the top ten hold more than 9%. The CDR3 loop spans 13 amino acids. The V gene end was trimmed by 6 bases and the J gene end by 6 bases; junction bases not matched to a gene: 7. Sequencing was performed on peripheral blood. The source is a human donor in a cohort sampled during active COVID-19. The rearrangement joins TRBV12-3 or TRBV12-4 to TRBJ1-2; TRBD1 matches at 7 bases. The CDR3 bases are TGTGCCAGCAGCTACGACAGGGTACATGGCTACACCTTC. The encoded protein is CASSYDRVHGYTF.